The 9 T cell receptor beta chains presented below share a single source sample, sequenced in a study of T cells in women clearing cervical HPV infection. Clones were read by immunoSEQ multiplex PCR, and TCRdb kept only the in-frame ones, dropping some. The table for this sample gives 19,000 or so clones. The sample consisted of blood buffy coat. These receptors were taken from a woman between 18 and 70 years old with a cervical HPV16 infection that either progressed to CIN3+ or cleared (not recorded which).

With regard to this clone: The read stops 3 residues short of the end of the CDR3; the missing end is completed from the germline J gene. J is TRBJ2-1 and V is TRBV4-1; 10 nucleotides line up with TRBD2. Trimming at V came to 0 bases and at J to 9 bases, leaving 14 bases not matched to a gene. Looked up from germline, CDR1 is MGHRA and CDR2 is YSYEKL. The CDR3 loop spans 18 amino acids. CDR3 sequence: CASSQDAVGAGGRFEQFF. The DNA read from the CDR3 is TGCGCCAGCAGCCAAGATGCGGTAGGAGCGGGGGGGCGTTTTGAG.

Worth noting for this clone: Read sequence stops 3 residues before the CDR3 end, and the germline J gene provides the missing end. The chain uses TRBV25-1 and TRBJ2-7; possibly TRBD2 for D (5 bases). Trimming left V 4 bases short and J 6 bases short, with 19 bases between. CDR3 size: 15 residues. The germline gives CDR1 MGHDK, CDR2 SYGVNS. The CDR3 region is CASSGSGEALFEQYF. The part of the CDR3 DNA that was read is TGTGCCAGCAGTGGATCCGGGGAAGCCCTCTTCGAG.

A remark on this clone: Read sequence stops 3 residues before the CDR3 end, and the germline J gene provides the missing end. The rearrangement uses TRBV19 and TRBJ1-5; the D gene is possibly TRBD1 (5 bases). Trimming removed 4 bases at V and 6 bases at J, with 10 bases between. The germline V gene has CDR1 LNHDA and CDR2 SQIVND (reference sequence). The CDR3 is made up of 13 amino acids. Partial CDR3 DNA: TGTGCCAGTAGTAGGAGGGGCTCTCAGCCC. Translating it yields CASSRRGSQP. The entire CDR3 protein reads CASSRRGSQPQHF.

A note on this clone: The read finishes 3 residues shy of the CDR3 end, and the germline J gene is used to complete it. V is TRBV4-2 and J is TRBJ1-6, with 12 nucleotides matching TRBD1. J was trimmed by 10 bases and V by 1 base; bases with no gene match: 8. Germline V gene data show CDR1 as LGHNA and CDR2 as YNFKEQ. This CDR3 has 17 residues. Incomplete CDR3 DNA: TGTGCCAGCAGCCAAGGGGGCCGGGACAGGGGGCGCTCACCC. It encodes CASSQGGRDRGRSP. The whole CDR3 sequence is CASSQGGRDRGRSPLHF.

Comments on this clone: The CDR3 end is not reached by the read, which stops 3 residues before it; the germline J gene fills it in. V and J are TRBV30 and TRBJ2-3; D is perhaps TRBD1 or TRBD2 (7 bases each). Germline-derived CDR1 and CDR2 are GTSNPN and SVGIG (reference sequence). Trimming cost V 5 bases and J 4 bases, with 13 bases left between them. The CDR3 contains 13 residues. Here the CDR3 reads CAWGRDSSDTQYF. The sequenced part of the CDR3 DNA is TGTGCCTGGGGGAGGGACAGTTCAGATACG.

CDR3: CASSARTGNTEAFF. The sequenced CDR3 bases are TGTGCCAGCAGTGCCCGGACAGGGAACACTGAA. This rearrangement joins TRBV6-1 to TRBJ1-1; TRBD1 aligns across 7 bases. Read coverage stops 3 residues before the CDR3 terminus; the germline J gene supplies the remainder. The CDR3 is 14 amino acids. Germline trimming cut 4 bases from V and 1 base from J; bases unmatched to any gene: 3. Germline V gene data show CDR1 as MNHNS and CDR2 as SASEGT.

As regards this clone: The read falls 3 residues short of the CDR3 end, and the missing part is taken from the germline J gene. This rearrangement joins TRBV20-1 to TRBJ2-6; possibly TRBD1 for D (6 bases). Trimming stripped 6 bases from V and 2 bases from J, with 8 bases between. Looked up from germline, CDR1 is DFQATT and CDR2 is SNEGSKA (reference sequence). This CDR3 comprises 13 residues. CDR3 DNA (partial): TGCAGTGCGTACAGGGCTGGGGCCAACGTC. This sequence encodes CSAYRAGANV. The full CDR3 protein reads CSAYRAGANVLTF.

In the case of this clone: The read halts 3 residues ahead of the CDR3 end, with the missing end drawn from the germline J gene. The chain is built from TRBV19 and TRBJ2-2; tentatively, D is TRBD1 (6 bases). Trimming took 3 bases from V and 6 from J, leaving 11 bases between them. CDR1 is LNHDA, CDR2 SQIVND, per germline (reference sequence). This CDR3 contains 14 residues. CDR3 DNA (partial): TGTGCCAGTAGTATTTCTCAGGGGTCCGGGGAG. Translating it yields CASSISQGSGE. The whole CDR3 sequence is CASSISQGSGELFF. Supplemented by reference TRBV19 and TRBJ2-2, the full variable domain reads DGGITQSPKYLFRKEGQNVTLSCEQNLNHDAMYWYRQDPGQGLRLIYYSQIVNDFQKGDIAEGYSVSREKKESFPLTVTSAQKNPTAFYLCASSISQGSGELFFGEGSRLTVL.

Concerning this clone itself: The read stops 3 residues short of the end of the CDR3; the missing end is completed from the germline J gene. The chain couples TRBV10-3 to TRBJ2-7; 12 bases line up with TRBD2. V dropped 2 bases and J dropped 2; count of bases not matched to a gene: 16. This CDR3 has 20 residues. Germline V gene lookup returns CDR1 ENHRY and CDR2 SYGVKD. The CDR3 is CAISEMLGTSGPRYAYEQYF. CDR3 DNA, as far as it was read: TGTGCCATCAGTGAGATGCTAGGGACTAGCGGGCCCCGTTACGCCTACGAG.